The T cell receptor beta chain under discussion was sequenced for a study of T cell responses to AZD1222 COVID-19 vaccine. Assay used: immunoSEQ multiplex PCR; TCRdb lists only in-frame clones, some missing. Seen here are 130,000 to 150,000 clones, about 91% observed once, and the top ten hold under 2.5%. Trimming took 3 bases from V and 5 from J, leaving 11 bases between them. CDR3 length equals 14 residues. In germline, CDR1 is LNHDA, CDR2 SQIVND (reference sequence). Study-level findings and limits: Distributed over spike, vaccine-associated CD4 TCRs predominated at 160-218 and 743-854.

Comments on this clone: The target antigen is unknown.

The chain joins TRBV19 to TRBJ2-1, with D possibly TRBD2 on 5 matching bases. Source: peripheral blood, taken on day 0 of AZD1222 vaccination. The TCR was taken from an adult in good health. The CDR3, as DNA: TGTGCCAGTAGTATCCTAGCCGAGAACAATGAGCAGTTCTTC. Amino acids: CASSILAENNEQFF.